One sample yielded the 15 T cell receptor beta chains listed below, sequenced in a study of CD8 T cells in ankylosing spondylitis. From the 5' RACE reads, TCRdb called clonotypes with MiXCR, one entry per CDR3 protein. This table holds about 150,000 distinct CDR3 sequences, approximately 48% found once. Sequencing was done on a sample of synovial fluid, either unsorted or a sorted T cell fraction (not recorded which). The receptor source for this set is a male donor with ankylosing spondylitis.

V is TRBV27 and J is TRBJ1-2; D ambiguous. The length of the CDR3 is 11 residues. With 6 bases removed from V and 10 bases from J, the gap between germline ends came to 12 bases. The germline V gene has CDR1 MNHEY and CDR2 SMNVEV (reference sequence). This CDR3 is CASRGLGIYTF. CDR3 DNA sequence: TGTGCCAGCAGAGGACTGGGAATCTACACCTTC.

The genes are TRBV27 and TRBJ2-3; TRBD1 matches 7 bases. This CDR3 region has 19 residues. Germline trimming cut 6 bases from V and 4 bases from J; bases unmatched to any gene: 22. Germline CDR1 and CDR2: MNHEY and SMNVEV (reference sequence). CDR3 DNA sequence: TGTGCCAGCAGCAGATTACAGGGGATAGCTTGGCGGGCCCCAGATACGCAGTATTTT. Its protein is CASSRLQGIAWRAPDTQYF.

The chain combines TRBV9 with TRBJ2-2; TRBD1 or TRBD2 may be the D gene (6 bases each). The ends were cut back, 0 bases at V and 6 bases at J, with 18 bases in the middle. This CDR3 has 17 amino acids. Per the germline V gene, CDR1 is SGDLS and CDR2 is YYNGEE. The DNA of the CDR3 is TGTGCCAGCAGCGTAGGGTGGGGGGCTTGGCGGCCCGGGGAGCTGTTTTTT. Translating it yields CASSVGWGAWRPGELFF.

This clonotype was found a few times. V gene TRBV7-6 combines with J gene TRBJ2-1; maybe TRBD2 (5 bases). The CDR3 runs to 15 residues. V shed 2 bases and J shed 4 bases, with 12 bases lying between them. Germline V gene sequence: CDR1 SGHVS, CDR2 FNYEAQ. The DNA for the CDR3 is TGTGCCAGCAGCTTAAGAAAAGGGAGATACAATGAGCAGTTCTTC. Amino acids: CASSLRKGRYNEQFF. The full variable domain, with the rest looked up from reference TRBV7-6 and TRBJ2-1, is GAGVSQSPRYKVTKRGQDVALRCDPISGHVSLYWYRQALGQGPEFLTYFNYEAQQDKSGLPNDRFSAERPEGSISTLTIQRTEQRDSAMYRCASSLRKGRYNEQFFGPGTRLTVL.

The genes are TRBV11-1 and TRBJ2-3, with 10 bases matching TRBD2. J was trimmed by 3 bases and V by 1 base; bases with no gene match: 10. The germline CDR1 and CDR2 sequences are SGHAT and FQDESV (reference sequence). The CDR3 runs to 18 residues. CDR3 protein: CASSLDGTSGTRTDTQYF. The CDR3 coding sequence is TGTGCCAGCAGCTTAGACGGAACTAGCGGGACGCGAACAGATACGCAGTATTTT.

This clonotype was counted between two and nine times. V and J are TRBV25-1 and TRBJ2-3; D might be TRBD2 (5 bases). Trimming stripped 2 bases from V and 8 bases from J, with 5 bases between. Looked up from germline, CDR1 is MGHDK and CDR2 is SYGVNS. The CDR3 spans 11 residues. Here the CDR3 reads CASSEEGTQYF. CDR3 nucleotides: TGTGCCAGCAGTGAAGAGGGTACGCAGTATTTT.

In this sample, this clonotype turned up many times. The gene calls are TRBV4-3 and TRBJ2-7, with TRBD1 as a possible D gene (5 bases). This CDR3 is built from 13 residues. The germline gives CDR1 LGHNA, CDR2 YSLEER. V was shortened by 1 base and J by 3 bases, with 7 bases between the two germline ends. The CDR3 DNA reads TGCGCCAGCAGCCAAGGACAGTTCTACGAGCAGTACTTC. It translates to CASSQGQFYEQYF.

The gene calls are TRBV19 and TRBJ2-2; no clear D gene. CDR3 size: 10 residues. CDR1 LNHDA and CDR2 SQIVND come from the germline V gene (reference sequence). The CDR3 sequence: CAVGIGELFF. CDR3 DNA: TGTGCTGTGGGAATCGGGGAGCTGTTTTTT.

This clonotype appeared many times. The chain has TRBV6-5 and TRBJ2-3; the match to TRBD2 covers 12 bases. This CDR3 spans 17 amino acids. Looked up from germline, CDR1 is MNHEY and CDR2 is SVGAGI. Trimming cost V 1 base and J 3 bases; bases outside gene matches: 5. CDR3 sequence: CASSYFPGTSGTDTQYF. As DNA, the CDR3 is TGTGCCAGCAGTTACTTCCCCGGGACTAGCGGGACAGATACGCAGTATTTT.

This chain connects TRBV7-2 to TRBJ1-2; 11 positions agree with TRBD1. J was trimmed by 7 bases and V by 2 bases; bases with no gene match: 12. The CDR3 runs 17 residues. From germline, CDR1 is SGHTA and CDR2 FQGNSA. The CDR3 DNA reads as TGTGCCAGCAGCTTATCGCCCCAGCCCGGGACAGGGGGTGGCTACACCTTC. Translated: CASSLSPQPGTGGGYTF.

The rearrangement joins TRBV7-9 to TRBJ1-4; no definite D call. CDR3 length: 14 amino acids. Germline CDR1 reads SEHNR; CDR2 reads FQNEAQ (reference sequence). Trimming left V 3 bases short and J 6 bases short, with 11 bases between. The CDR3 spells CASSFLHADEKLFF. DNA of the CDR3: TGTGCCAGCAGCTTCCTACATGCAGATGAAAAACTGTTTTTT.

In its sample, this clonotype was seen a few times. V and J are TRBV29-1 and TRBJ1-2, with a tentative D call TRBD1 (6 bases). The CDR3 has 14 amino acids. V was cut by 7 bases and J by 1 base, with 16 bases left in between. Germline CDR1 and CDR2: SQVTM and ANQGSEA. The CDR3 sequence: CSGRGADVNYGYTF. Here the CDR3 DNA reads TGCAGCGGTCGGGGGGCAGATGTTAACTATGGCTACACCTTC.

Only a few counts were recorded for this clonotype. This CDR3 is CASSLGGQQPQHF. CDR3 coding DNA: TGTGCCAGCAGCTTAGGGGGTCAACAGCCCCAGCATTTT. This chain connects TRBV7-9 to TRBJ1-5; D gene ambiguous. There are 13 residues in the CDR3. Germline loops: CDR1 SEHNR, CDR2 FQNEAQ (reference sequence). Trimming took 1 base from V and 7 from J, leaving 8 bases between them.

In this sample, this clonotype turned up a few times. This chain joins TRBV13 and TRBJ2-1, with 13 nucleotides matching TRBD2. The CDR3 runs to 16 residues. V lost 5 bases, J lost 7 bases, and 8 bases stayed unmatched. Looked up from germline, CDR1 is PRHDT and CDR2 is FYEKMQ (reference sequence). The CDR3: CASSPRTSGSWNEQFF. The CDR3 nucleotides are TGTGCCAGCAGCCCGAGGACTAGCGGGAGTTGGAATGAGCAGTTCTTC.

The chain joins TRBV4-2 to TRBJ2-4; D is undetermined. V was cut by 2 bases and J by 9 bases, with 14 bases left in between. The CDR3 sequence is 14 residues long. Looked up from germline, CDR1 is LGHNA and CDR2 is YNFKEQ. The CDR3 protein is CASSQPRLVGIQYF. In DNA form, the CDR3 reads TGTGCCAGCAGCCAACCTCGGCTAGTGGGCATTCAGTACTTC.